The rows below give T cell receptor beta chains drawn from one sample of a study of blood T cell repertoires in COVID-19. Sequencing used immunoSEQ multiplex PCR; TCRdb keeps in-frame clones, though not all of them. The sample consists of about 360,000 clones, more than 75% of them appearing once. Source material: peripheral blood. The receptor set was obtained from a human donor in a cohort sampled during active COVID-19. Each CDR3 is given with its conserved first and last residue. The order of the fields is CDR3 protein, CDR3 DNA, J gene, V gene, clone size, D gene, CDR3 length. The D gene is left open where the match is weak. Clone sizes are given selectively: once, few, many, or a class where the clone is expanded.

CASSLQRGVYEQYF TGTGCCAGCAGTTTGCAGCGGGGGGTCTACGAGCAGTACTTC TRBJ2-7 TRBV27 once TRBD2 14
CATSVSTDTQYF TGTGCCACCTCCGTGAGCACAGATACGCAGTATTTT TRBJ2-3 TRBV10-3 . . 12
CAWSVLNHGYTF TGTGCCTGGAGTGTACTGAACCACGGCTACACCTTC TRBJ1-2 TRBV30 once . 12
CASSLRTYLDTEAFF TGTGCCAGCAGCTTGAGGACATATCTTGACACTGAAGCTTTCTTT TRBJ1-1 TRBV5-4 few . 15
CSVGKAREGKETQYF TGCAGCGTTGGGAAGGCCAGGGAGGGGAAAGAGACCCAGTACTTC TRBJ2-5 TRBV29-1 . TRBD2 15
CASSLRTSGGAEDTQYF TGTGCCAGCAGCTTGAGAACTAGCGGGGGTGCGGAAGATACGCAGTATTTT TRBJ2-3 TRBV7-2 . TRBD2 17
CATERELGFGEQFF TGTGCCACAGAGCGGGAGTTGGGTTTTGGTGAGCAGTTCTTC TRBJ2-1 TRBV15 once TRBD2 14
CASSLGQLDEQFF TGTGCCAGTAGTTTGGGACAGTTGGATGAGCAGTTCTTC TRBJ2-1 TRBV19 . TRBD1 13
CASGSKGLTHEQYF TGTGCCAGCGGCTCCAAGGGGTTAACCCACGAGCAGTACTTC TRBJ2-7 TRBV13 . . 14
CASSLRAGGLAFF TGTGCCAGCAGCCTAAGGGCGGGGGGACTTGCTTTCTTT TRBJ1-1 TRBV11-3 . . 13
CASSLGGSGSYEQYF TGTGCCAGCAGCTTAGGTGGTAGCGGGAGTTACGAGCAGTACTTC TRBJ2-7 TRBV11-1 . TRBD2 15
CASSLLGSGVGNEQFF TGCGCCAGCAGCTTGTTAGGTAGCGGGGTAGGGAATGAGCAGTTCTTC TRBJ2-1 TRBV5-1 few TRBD2 16
CASSQSLGLAGGPMDEQFF TGTGCCAGCAGCCAATCCCTCGGACTAGCGGGAGGGCCAATGGATGAGCAGTTCTTC TRBJ2-1 TRBV3-1/TRBV3-2 . TRBD2 19
CATRDRGNEQYF TGTGCCACGCGGGACAGGGGGAACGAGCAGTACTTC TRBJ2-7 TRBV12-3/TRBV12-4 few TRBD1 12
CASSMYGNQPQHF TGTGCCAGTAGTATGTACGGGAATCAGCCCCAGCATTTT TRBJ1-5 TRBV19 . . 13
CASTGGYSNQPQHF TGTGCCAGCACAGGGGGATATAGCAATCAGCCCCAGCATTTT TRBJ1-5 TRBV6-1 . TRBD1 14
CASSPGVNTEAFF TGTGCCAGCAGCCCCGGGGTGAACACTGAAGCTTTCTTT TRBJ1-1 TRBV9 . . 13
CASSSDRAASYEQYF TGTGCCAGCAGCTCCGACAGGGCCGCGTCCTACGAGCAGTACTTC TRBJ2-7 TRBV6-5 . TRBD1 15
CASSIRQAIGYGYTF TGTGCCAGTAGTATCAGACAGGCTATTGGCTATGGCTACACCTTC TRBJ1-2 TRBV19 once . 15
CASSLDGGDNEQFF TGTGCTAGCAGCTTAGACGGGGGTGACAATGAGCAGTTCTTC TRBJ2-1 TRBV7-7 . . 14
CASSPGQGFTEAFF TGTGCCAGCAGCCCCGGACAGGGATTCACTGAAGCTTTCTTT TRBJ1-1 TRBV3-1/TRBV3-2 . TRBD1 14
CSVGGGSYYEQYF TGCAGCGTTGGAGGGGGTTCGTACTACGAGCAGTACTTC TRBJ2-7 TRBV29-1 . . 13
CASSSPRAGPNTGELFF TGTGCCAGCAGCTCCCCCCGAGCGGGCCCGAACACCGGGGAGCTGTTTTTT TRBJ2-2 TRBV9 few . 17
CASRTDSNQPQHF TGTGCCAGCCGTACAGATAGCAATCAGCCCCAGCATTTT TRBJ1-5 TRBV5-4 . . 13
CASSSTSSNEQFF TGCGCCAGCAGTTCGACTAGCAGCAATGAGCAGTTCTTC TRBJ2-1 TRBV10-1 . TRBD2 13
CASSSVGGYNSPLHF TGTGCCAGCAGCTCGGTGGGAGGTTATAATTCACCCCTCCACTTT TRBJ1-6 TRBV5-4 few . 15
CASSSGQGLSPLHF TGCGCCAGCAGCTCGGGACAGGGCTTATCACCCCTCCACTTT TRBJ1-6 TRBV5-1 . TRBD1 14
CASSFGAEQFF TGTGCCAGCAGTTTCGGAGCTGAGCAGTTCTTC TRBJ2-1 TRBV28 . . 11
CASKGQGPPSSYNEQFF TGTGCCAGCAAGGGACAGGGCCCCCCGAGCTCCTACAATGAGCAGTTCTTC TRBJ2-1 TRBV5-6 . TRBD1 17
CASSPFLGSGEETQYF TGTGCCAGCAGCCCTTTCTTGGGCAGCGGGGAGGAGACCCAGTACTTC TRBJ2-5 TRBV14 . TRBD2 16
CASSLSSGSEQYF TGTGCCAGCAGCTTATCTAGCGGGAGCGAGCAGTACTTC TRBJ2-7 TRBV7-3 . TRBD2 13
CASTMTGSRNGEQYF TGTGCCAGCACCATGACAGGGTCTCGGAACGGCGAGCAGTACTTC TRBJ2-7 TRBV9 . TRBD1 15
CASSPRVLRSWTEAFF TGCGCCAGCAGCCCGAGGGTCCTCAGGAGTTGGACTGAAGCTTTCTTT TRBJ1-1 TRBV4-1 . . 16
CAISGPGTSGHSGANVLTF TGTGCCATCAGTGGCCCCGGGACTAGCGGACATTCTGGGGCCAACGTCCTGACTTTC TRBJ2-6 TRBV10-3 . TRBD2 19
CASRRGGAKETQYF TGTGCCAGCAGGAGAGGGGGGGCGAAAGAGACCCAGTACTTC TRBJ2-5 TRBV6-5 . . 14
CASSFAGTPAGGELFF TGCGCCAGCAGTTTCGCCGGGACACCTGCCGGGGGGGAGCTGTTTTTT TRBJ2-2 TRBV5-1 . . 16
CASIFMQGGNEQFF TGTGCCAGCATTTTTATGCAGGGAGGCAATGAGCAGTTCTTC TRBJ2-1 TRBV6-5 . . 14
CASSPQGSGELFF TGTGCCAGTAGTCCTCAGGGGTCCGGGGAGCTGTTTTTT TRBJ2-2 TRBV19 . . 13
CASSLDGMTSERTYNEQFF TGTGCCAGCAGCTTAGATGGCATGACTAGCGAACGAACCTACAATGAGCAGTTCTTC TRBJ2-1 TRBV11-2 once TRBD2 19
CASSFGTSGRYEQYF TGTGCCAGCAGCTTTGGGACTAGCGGGCGCTACGAGCAGTACTTC TRBJ2-7 TRBV7-9 . TRBD2 15
CASSLLSGSSNEQFF TGCGCCAGCAGCTTGTTGAGCGGGAGTTCCAATGAGCAGTTCTTC TRBJ2-1 TRBV5-1 . TRBD2 15
CSVGTWEAEQYF TGCAGCGTAGGGACGTGGGAGGCCGAGCAGTACTTC TRBJ2-7 TRBV29-1 . . 12
CASRNLRGGTAKNIQYF TGTGCCAGCAGAAACCTAAGGGGGGGCACAGCCAAAAACATTCAGTACTTC TRBJ2-4 TRBV11-2 . . 17
CASSDRQGRGYEQYF TGCGCCAGCAGCGACAGACAGGGAAGGGGCTACGAGCAGTACTTC TRBJ2-7 TRBV5-1 . TRBD1 15
CASSEWTGKNGYTF TGTGCCAGCAGTGAATGGACAGGGAAGAATGGCTACACCTTC TRBJ1-2 TRBV2 . TRBD1 14
CASSLRGGLYYEQYF TGTGCCAGCAGCTTAAGGGGGGGACTTTACTACGAGCAGTACTTC TRBJ2-7 TRBV11-2 . . 15
CASSFSRDRDTEAFF TGTGCCAGCAGCTTTTCCCGGGACAGGGACACTGAAGCTTTCTTT TRBJ1-1 TRBV5-4 . TRBD1 15
CASSPQGWGEQFF TGTGCCAGCAGCCCCCAGGGGTGGGGTGAGCAGTTCTTC TRBJ2-1 TRBV7-3 . . 13
CASSIKLRALGGNYGYTF TGTGCCAGTAGTATCAAACTCCGGGCCCTGGGAGGTAACTATGGCTACACCTTC TRBJ1-2 TRBV19 . . 18
CASSLQDMNTEAFF TGTGCCAGCAGTTTACAGGATATGAACACTGAAGCTTTCTTT TRBJ1-1 TRBV28 . . 14